The 30 T cell receptor beta chains below were found in one sample sequenced in a study of cytomegalovirus exposure and HLA in healthy donors. Researchers ran the PCR with 60 Vbeta and 13 Jbeta primers. The data were produced by immunoSEQ multiplex PCR, yet TCRdb's version contains in-frame clones alone and is incomplete. Seen here are under 200,000 clones, about 86% observed once, and the top ten hold around 0.31%. The sequenced sample consisted of PBMCs. Every receptor here comes from a woman younger than 45 in good health and CMV-seronegative.

CDR3 amino acids: CASTLLRTGYNNSPLHF. The DNA of the CDR3 is TGTGCCAGCACGCTACTAAGGACGGGGTACAATAATTCACCCCTCCACTTT. The chain is built from TRBV27 and TRBJ1-6, with unresolved D. V lost 7 bases and J lost 5, with 21 bases in between. CDR3 length equals 17 residues. Germline V gene lookup returns CDR1 MNHEY and CDR2 SMNVEV (reference sequence).

This clone was recorded once. The gene calls are TRBV7-8 and TRBJ1-2; TRBD1 aligns across 9 bases. The V gene end was trimmed by 5 bases and the J gene end by 4 bases; junction bases not matched to a gene: 8. The CDR3 consists of 15 residues. Germline lookup yields CDR1 SGHVS and CDR2 FQNEAQ. The CDR3 DNA sequence: TGTGCCAGCAGCCCGGGACAGGGATGGGTCTATGGCTACACCTTC. Its protein product is CASSPGQGWVYGYTF.

The table lists this clone with a count of one. The chain carries TRBV7-9 and TRBJ2-1; the D gene is possibly TRBD2 (5 bases). The CDR3 has 12 residues. Germline V gene data show CDR1 as SEHNR and CDR2 as FQNEAQ (reference sequence). Between the trimmed V and J ends, which lost 3 bases and 9 bases, there was a span of 9 bases. The CDR3 is CASSFWTGEQFF. DNA of the CDR3: TGTGCCAGCAGCTTCTGGACTGGTGAGCAGTTCTTC.

The V call is TRBV6-1, the J call TRBJ2-2; 10 bases are a match to TRBD1. CDR3 size: 15 residues. Germline V gene sequence: CDR1 MNHNS, CDR2 SASEGT. After removal of 8 bases from V and 7 bases from J, the junction contained 10 bases not matched to a gene. CDR3 sequence reads: CASHRTGGINGELFF. DNA for the CDR3: TGTGCCAGCCATCGGACAGGGGGAATCAACGGGGAGCTGTTTTTT.

The genes are TRBV27 and TRBJ2-6; 8 bases map to TRBD2. The CDR3 is 17 amino acids. The germline gives CDR1 MNHEY, CDR2 SMNVEV (reference sequence). V trimming: 1 base; J trimming: 2 bases; junction bases outside the gene matches: 4. The CDR3 sequence is CASSLWSGGAGANVLTF. CDR3 in DNA: TGTGCCAGCAGTTTATGGTCCGGGGGGGCTGGGGCCAACGTCCTGACTTTC.

CDR3: CASSLDNYEQYF. CDR3 sequence (DNA): TGTGCCAGCAGCTTAGACAACTACGAGCAGTACTTC. The chain joins TRBV7-8 to TRBJ2-7; D is undetermined. CDR3 length equals 12 residues. Germline V gene data show CDR1 as SGHVS and CDR2 as FQNEAQ. Trimming took off 1 base at V and 3 bases at J, with 4 bases between the two ends.

The chain is built from TRBV5-6 and TRBJ2-1, with 9 bases aligning to TRBD2. The V and J ends lost 4 bases and 8 bases, in that order; junction bases with no gene match: 16. CDR1 and CDR2 (germline): SGHDT, YYEEEE. The CDR3 extends over 17 amino acids. CDR3 sequence: CASSLGGGGRALHEQFF. CDR3 coding DNA: TGTGCCAGCAGCCTCGGGGGGGGCGGGAGGGCCTTGCATGAGCAGTTCTTC.

The chain recombines TRBV19 with TRBJ2-1; TRBD2 agrees at 7 bases. Trimming took 4 bases from V and 1 from J; bases not matched to a gene: 4. CDR1 LNHDA and CDR2 SQIVND come from the germline V gene (reference sequence). This CDR3 region has 15 residues. The CDR3 bases are TGTGCCAGTAGTAGCGGGAGTAATTCCTACAATGAGCAGTTCTTC. It yields the protein CASSSGSNSYNEQFF.

J is TRBJ2-5 and V is TRBV6-1, with 11 positions matching TRBD2. CDR1 and CDR2 from the germline V gene are MNHNS and SASEGT. The CDR3 runs 12 residues. Unmatched junction bases numbered 1, after V lost 9 bases and J lost 4 bases. CDR3 in DNA: TGTGCCAGTGGACTAGCGGGAGAGACCCAGTACTTC. Translated: CASGLAGETQYF.

V gene TRBV29-1 combines with J gene TRBJ2-1, with 7 bases aligning to TRBD1. CDR1 SQVTM and CDR2 ANQGSEA come from the germline V gene. The CDR3 extends over 14 amino acids. Trimming took 5 bases from V and 8 from J; bases not matched to a gene: 12. The CDR3 region has the DNA TGCAGCGTTTCAAACAGGGGTGGGTACGATGAGCAGTTCTTC. This gives the protein CSVSNRGGYDEQFF.

This clone was counted once. This rearrangement joins TRBV29-1 to TRBJ1-1; 7 nucleotides line up with TRBD1. The CDR3 length is 10 residues. V shed 7 bases, J shed 12 bases, and the junction held 8 bases outside the gene matches. Germline CDR1 and CDR2: SQVTM and ANQGSEA. CDR3 coding DNA: TGCAGCGCGTTGGGACAGAGGACTTTCTTT. Protein product: CSALGQRTFF.

As concerns this clone: Other DNA sequences in this specimen translate into the identical CDR3. The rearrangement uses TRBV5-1 and TRBJ2-1; 13 bases agree with TRBD2. The ends lost 4 bases at V and 3 bases at J; junction bases unmatched: 7. In germline, CDR1 is SGHRS, CDR2 YFSETQ. There are 17 residues in the CDR3. The CDR3 DNA follows: TGCGCCAGCAGCCTCGGACTAGCGGGGGCCCTCTACAATGAGCAGTTCTTC. Residues: CASSLGLAGALYNEQFF. Full variable domain (outside the CDR3, taken from reference TRBV5-1 and TRBJ2-1): KAGVTQTPRYLIKTRGQQVTLSCSPISGHRSVSWYQQTPGQGLQFLFEYFSETQRNKGNFPGRFSGRQFSNSRSEMNVSTLELGDSALYLCASSLGLAGALYNEQFFGPGTRLTVL.

This CDR3 is CASTLQGGQGTYEQYF. In DNA form, the CDR3 reads TGCGCCAGCACCCTGCAGGGGGGACAGGGGACCTACGAGCAGTACTTC. This chain uses TRBV5-1 with TRBJ2-7; TRBD1 agrees at 10 bases. V shed 6 bases and J 2 bases; nucleotides not matched to a gene: 11. This CDR3 has 16 amino acids. Germline-derived CDR1 and CDR2 are SGHRS and YFSETQ.

The V gene is TRBV7-6, the J gene TRBJ2-3; 9 positions match TRBD1. V was clipped by 5 bases and J by 4 bases; unmatched bases: 4. CDR1 is SGHVS, CDR2 FNYEAQ, per germline. The CDR3 spans 14 residues. The CDR3 nucleotides read TGTGCCAGCAGCAAACAGGGGGCTTCAGATACGCAGTATTTT. Encoded protein: CASSKQGASDTQYF.

This clone was recorded only once. This rearrangement joins TRBV5-1 to TRBJ2-1; 10 bases map to TRBD2. Germline V gives CDR1 SGHRS, CDR2 YFSETQ. J gave up 5 bases and V 7 bases, and 9 bases lay outside the gene matches. The CDR3 runs to 15 residues. The CDR3 loop reads CASRGGLAAHNEQFF. The CDR3 nucleotides read TGCGCCAGCCGCGGAGGACTAGCGGCCCACAATGAGCAGTTCTTC. The full variable domain, in which reference TRBV5-1 and TRBJ2-1 provide the parts outside the CDR3, is KAGVTQTPRYLIKTRGQQVTLSCSPISGHRSVSWYQQTPGQGLQFLFEYFSETQRNKGNFPGRFSGRQFSNSRSEMNVSTLELGDSALYLCASRGGLAAHNEQFFGPGTRLTVL.

V gene TRBV6-1 combines with J gene TRBJ2-2; D may be TRBD1 (5 bases). The CDR3 length is 17 residues. The germline V and J ends were trimmed by 4 bases and 0 bases, with 15 bases remaining between them. Germline loops: CDR1 MNHNS, CDR2 SASEGT. As DNA, the CDR3 is TGTGCCAGCAGTGCTCGCAAGGACATCGCGAACACCGGGGAGCTGTTTTTT. This codes for CASSARKDIANTGELFF.

The CDR3: CASSFGAWETQYF. The CDR3 DNA reads as TGTGCCAGCAGTTTTGGGGCTTGGGAGACCCAGTACTTC. The V and J genes are TRBV28 and TRBJ2-5; a possible D gene is TRBD1 (5 bases). The CDR3 spans 13 residues. Between the trimmed V and J ends, which lost 3 bases and 5 bases, there was a span of 10 bases. Germline V CDR1 and CDR2: MDHEN, SYDVKM.

CDR3 region: CASSPPSMSNYGYTF. The CDR3 DNA follows: TGTGCCAGCAGCCCTCCCTCCATGAGTAACTATGGCTACACCTTC. This chain uses TRBV28 with TRBJ1-2; no reliable D call. The CDR3 extends over 15 amino acids. Deletions cut 6 bases from V and 1 base from J, with 15 bases between. Germline V CDR1 and CDR2: MDHEN, SYDVKM.

CDR3 in DNA: TGTGCCAGCAGCCCTAGGGGTGGACGGACCTATGGCTACACCTTC. Its translation: CASSPRGGRTYGYTF. The chain links TRBV7-2 to TRBJ1-2; a weak D match, TRBD1 (5 bases). The V gene's germline CDR1 is SGHTA and CDR2 FQGNSA. The CDR3 is 15 residues long. Trimming pared 5 bases from V and 4 bases from J, leaving 17 bases between.

This chain connects TRBV7-9 to TRBJ2-5; D uncertain. The CDR3 loop spans 12 amino acids. The ends were cut back, 2 bases at V and 5 bases at J, with 6 bases in the middle. The germline V gene has CDR1 SEHNR and CDR2 FQNEAQ (reference sequence). CDR3 DNA sequence: TGTGCCAGCAGCTTACTTCCGGAGACCCAGTACTTC. Translated, it gives CASSLLPETQYF.

This chain joins TRBV5-4 and TRBJ2-5, with 7 bases matching TRBD1. V lost 7 bases, J lost 2 bases, and 5 bases stayed unmatched. The CDR3 spans 13 residues. Germline values: CDR1 SGHNT, CDR2 YYREEE (reference sequence). The CDR3 loop reads CASSRDRQETQYF. Here the CDR3 DNA reads TGTGCCAGCTCACGGGACAGACAAGAGACCCAGTACTTC.

This clone has a handful of counts. The same CDR3 is also encoded by other DNA sequences in this sample. The genes are TRBV9 and TRBJ2-6; D gene unclear. This CDR3 comprises 15 residues. Trimming left V 0 bases short and J 0 bases short, with 4 bases between. Germline assignment: CDR1 SGDLS and CDR2 YYNGEE. Here the CDR3 DNA reads TGTGCCAGCAGCGTAGGCGGCTCTGGGGCCAACGTCCTGACTTTC. Its translation is CASSVGGSGANVLTF. Full variable domain (outside the CDR3, taken from reference TRBV9 and TRBJ2-6): DSGVTQTPKHLITATGQRVTLRCSPRSGDLSVYWYQQSLDQGLQFLIQYYNGEERAKGNILERFSAQQFPDLHSELNLSSLELGDSALYFCASSVGGSGANVLTFGAGSRLTVL.

The rearrangement links TRBV7-2 to TRBJ2-7; the match to TRBD1 covers 7 bases. Germline assignment: CDR1 SGHTA and CDR2 FQGNSA. The CDR3 consists of 15 residues. J lost 1 base, V lost 4 bases, and 7 bases had no gene match. CDR3 amino acids: CASSWDSYTSYEQYF. The CDR3 DNA is TGTGCCAGCAGCTGGGACAGCTACACTTCCTACGAGCAGTACTTC.

This chain links TRBV15 with TRBJ2-7, with 9 nucleotides matching TRBD2. J was trimmed by 5 bases and V by 5 bases; bases with no gene match: 7. The CDR3 is made up of 14 amino acids. Per the germline V gene, CDR1 is LNHNV and CDR2 is YYDKDF (reference sequence). CDR3 DNA sequence: TGTGCCACCAGCGCGGGACTAGCCAGCGACGAGCAGTACTTC. Translating gives CATSAGLASDEQYF. Looking up the rest from reference TRBV15 and TRBJ2-7 gives the full variable domain: DAMVIQNPRYQVTQFGKPVTLSCSQTLNHNVMYWYQQKSSQAPKLLFHYYDKDFNNEADTPDNFQSRRPNTSFCFLDIRSPGLGDTAMYLCATSAGLASDEQYFGPGTRLTVT.

The chain joins TRBV4-1 to TRBJ1-1, with D possibly TRBD1 on 6 matching bases. The germline V gene encodes CDR1 MGHRA and CDR2 YSYEKL. The V end was cut by 5 bases, the J end by 3 bases, with 16 bases between. CDR3 length equals 15 residues. The CDR3 sequence is CASSEGGRGYTEAFF. The CDR3 nucleotides read TGCGCCAGCAGCGAGGGGGGGCGGGGGTACACTGAAGCTTTCTTT.

The V call is TRBV5-1, the J call TRBJ2-2, with D tentatively TRBD2 (6 bases). Trimming took 5 bases from V and 0 from J, leaving 11 bases between them. Germline V gene lookup returns CDR1 SGHRS and CDR2 YFSETQ. The CDR3 runs 15 residues. The CDR3, as DNA: TGCGCCAGCAGTATAGGAGGGCCGAACACCGGGGAGCTGTTTTTT. It translates to CASSIGGPNTGELFF.

The chain recombines TRBV5-6 with TRBJ1-1; 8 bases map to TRBD1. After removal of 3 bases from V and 5 bases from J, the junction contained 6 bases not matched to a gene. Germline V gene sequence: CDR1 SGHDT, CDR2 YYEEEE. The CDR3 sequence is 14 residues long. CDR3 amino acids: CASSWDRTGTEAFF. The CDR3 DNA sequence: TGTGCCAGCAGCTGGGACAGGACGGGGACTGAAGCTTTCTTT.

This chain joins TRBV5-1 and TRBJ2-5, with D uncertain. Trimming removed 0 bases from V and 2 bases from J, with 11 bases in between. The CDR3 length is 15 residues. Germline CDR1 SGHRS, CDR2 YFSETQ. CDR3 sequence reads: CASSLAQILQETQYF. The CDR3 DNA follows: TGCGCCAGCAGCTTGGCGCAGATTCTTCAAGAGACCCAGTACTTC. Combining the CDR3 with reference TRBV5-1 and TRBJ2-5 gives the whole variable domain KAGVTQTPRYLIKTRGQQVTLSCSPISGHRSVSWYQQTPGQGLQFLFEYFSETQRNKGNFPGRFSGRQFSNSRSEMNVSTLELGDSALYLCASSLAQILQETQYFGPGTRLLVL.

This clone has just one count. This chain links TRBV27 with TRBJ2-3; 10 nucleotides line up with TRBD2. The CDR3 loop spans 19 amino acids. The J segment lost 1 base and the V segment lost 7 bases, leaving 17 bases of the junction unmatched. Germline V gene data show CDR1 as MNHEY and CDR2 as SMNVEV (reference sequence). CDR3 loop: CASTPSGPGLAGGTDTQYF. CDR3 DNA: TGTGCCAGCACCCCTTCGGGTCCGGGGCTAGCGGGGGGCACAGATACGCAGTATTTT.

The chain recombines TRBV7-9 with TRBJ2-3; maybe TRBD2 (6 bases). There are 15 residues in the CDR3. The germline CDR1 and CDR2 sequences are SEHNR and FQNEAQ (reference sequence). The V gene lost 1 base and the J gene lost 7 bases, with 15 bases spanning the gap. CDR3 sequence reads: CASSLGGTLRNTQYF. The DNA of the CDR3 is TGTGCCAGCAGCTTAGGGGGGACTTTACGGAATACGCAGTATTTT. The full variable domain, its missing parts supplied by reference TRBV7-9 and TRBJ2-3, is DTGVSQNPRHKITKRGQNVTFRCDPISEHNRLYWYRQTLGQGPEFLTYFQNEAQLEKSRLLSDRFSAERPKGSFSTLEIQRTEQGDSAMYLCASSLGGTLRNTQYFGPGTRLTVL.